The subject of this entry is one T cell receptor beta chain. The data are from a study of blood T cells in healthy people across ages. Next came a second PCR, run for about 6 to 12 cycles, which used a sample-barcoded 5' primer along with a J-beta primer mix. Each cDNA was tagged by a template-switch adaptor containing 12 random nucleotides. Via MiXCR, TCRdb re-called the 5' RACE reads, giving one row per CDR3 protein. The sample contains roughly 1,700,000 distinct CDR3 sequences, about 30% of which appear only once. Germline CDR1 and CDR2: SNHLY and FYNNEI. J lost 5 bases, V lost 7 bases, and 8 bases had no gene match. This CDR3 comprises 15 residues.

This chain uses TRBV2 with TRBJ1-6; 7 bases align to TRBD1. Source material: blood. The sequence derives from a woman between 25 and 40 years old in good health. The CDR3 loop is CASNNQGGNNSPLHF. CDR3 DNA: TGTGCCAGCAACAACCAGGGGGGGAATAATTCACCCCTCCACTTT.